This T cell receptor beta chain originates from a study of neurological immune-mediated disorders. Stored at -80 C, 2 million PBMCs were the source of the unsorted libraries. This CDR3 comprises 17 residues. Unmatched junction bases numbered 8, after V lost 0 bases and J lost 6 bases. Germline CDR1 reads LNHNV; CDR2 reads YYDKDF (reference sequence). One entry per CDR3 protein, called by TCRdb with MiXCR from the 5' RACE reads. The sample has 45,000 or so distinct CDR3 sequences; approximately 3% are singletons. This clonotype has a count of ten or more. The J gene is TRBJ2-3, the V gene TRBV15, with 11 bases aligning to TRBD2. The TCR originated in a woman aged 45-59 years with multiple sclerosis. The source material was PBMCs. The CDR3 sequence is CATSRDHLAGGRDTQYF. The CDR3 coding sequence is TGTGCCACCAGCAGAGATCACCTAGCGGGAGGTCGGGATACGCAGTATTTT.